The rows below give T cell receptor beta chains drawn from one sample of a study of regulatory T cells in long-lasting Graves disease. TCRdb called the multiplex PCR reads again in MiXCR, with one record for every CDR3 protein. The sample lists 350,000 to 450,000 distinct CDR3 sequences; 14% to 15% were seen once. The same sample was also studied in work on T cells in Graves' hyperthyroidism and ophthalmopathy.

The starting material was peripheral blood mononuclear cells (PBMCs), obtained at new diagnosis, from a patient treated with antithyroid drugs. These receptors all stem from a woman in her twenties or thirties with Graves disease. CDR3s include the opening cysteine and the closing phenylalanine or tryptophan. The D gene is left open where the match is weak. Clone size, where shown, is once, few, many, or a class for clones that have expanded.

DNA: TGTGCCATCCGGACAGGGGAATCACATCAGCCCCAGCATTTT
CDR3: CAIRTGESHQPQHF
V: TRBV28
D: TRBD1
size: few
J: TRBJ1-5

DNA: TGTGCCAGCAGTTTGGCTAGGCGGAATGAGCAGTTCTTC
CDR3: CASSLARRNEQFF
V: TRBV28
D: .
size: .
J: TRBJ2-1

DNA: TGTGCCAGCAGCATAGATTCTTACAATGAGCAGTTCTTC
CDR3: CASSIDSYNEQFF
V: TRBV19
D: .
size: many
J: TRBJ2-1

DNA: TGTGCCAGCAGCGCTACTAGCGGGAGATTAGATACGCAGTATTTT
CDR3: CASSATSGRLDTQYF
V: TRBV2
D: TRBD2
size: .
J: TRBJ2-3

DNA: TGTGCCACCAGTGATTTGCAAATTGGGGCCGGGGAGCTGTTTTTT
CDR3: CATSDLQIGAGELFF
V: TRBV24-1
D: .
size: many
J: TRBJ2-2

DNA: TGTGCCAGTACCGAGGCGGCAATTTACACCTGGGAGCTGTTTTTT
CDR3: CASTEAAIYTWELFF
V: TRBV19
D: .
size: .
J: TRBJ2-2

DNA: TGTGCCAGCAGTCCTGAGCAGGGTGAAGCTTTCTTT
CDR3: CASSPEQGEAFF
V: TRBV11-3
D: .
size: many
J: TRBJ1-1

DNA: TGTGCCAGCAGTTGGGAGGGCCAGCGTGGGGAGCTGTTTTTT
CDR3: CASSWEGQRGELFF
V: TRBV2
D: TRBD2
size: many
J: TRBJ2-2

DNA: TGTGCCAGCAGCCAAGAGGGACTAGCGGGAACCCCCGAGCAGTACTTC
CDR3: CASSQEGLAGTPEQYF
V: TRBV14
D: TRBD2
size: .
J: TRBJ2-7

DNA: TGTGCCAGCAGCCCACAGGCCGGGGAAACTAATGAAAAACTGTTTTTT
CDR3: CASSPQAGETNEKLFF
V: TRBV9
D: .
size: .
J: TRBJ1-4

DNA: TGTGCCAGCAGTTTGTTGGGTTCCTCCTACAATGAGCAGTTCTTC
CDR3: CASSLLGSSYNEQFF
V: TRBV28
D: .
size: many
J: TRBJ2-1

DNA: TGTGCCAGCAGTCTATGGGGGAAGGTCGACGAGCAGTACTTC
CDR3: CASSLWGKVDEQYF
V: TRBV6-1
D: .
size: many
J: TRBJ2-7

DNA: TGTGCCAGCAGCCAAGGCAGGATGAATTCACCCCTCCACTTT
CDR3: CASSQGRMNSPLHF
V: TRBV3-1
D: .
size: .
J: TRBJ1-6

DNA: TGTGCCAGCAGCTTATCGTCGGACAGACTCTACGAGCAGTACTTC
CDR3: CASSLSSDRLYEQYF
V: TRBV7-9
D: .
size: many
J: TRBJ2-7

DNA: TGTGCCAGCAGTGAACATTCGAGACAGGGGGGACAAGAGACCCAGTACTTC
CDR3: CASSEHSRQGGQETQYF
V: TRBV6-1
D: TRBD1
size: .
J: TRBJ2-5

DNA: TGTGCCAGCAGCGACACTTTTTACGGGAGCTCCTACAATGAGCAGTTCTTC
CDR3: CASSDTFYGSSYNEQFF
V: TRBV3-1
D: .
size: many
J: TRBJ2-1